This record covers a single TCR beta chain. The sample comes from a study of shared clonotypes between healthy human individuals. Trimming took 4 bases from V and 4 from J, leaving 25 bases between them. CDR3 length: 18 amino acids. CDR1 is SGHAT, CDR2 FQNNGV, per germline. It was at deep level that the assay was run. Assay used: immunoSEQ multiplex PCR; TCRdb lists only in-frame clones, some missing. In the table there are about 960,000 clones, less than 85% of which are singletons. This sequence joins TRBV11-2 and TRBJ2-5, with a tentative D call TRBD1 (5 bases). The sequenced sample consisted of memory CD4+ T cells sorted from blood. The subset here: CD45RA-negative fraction. The clonotype was recovered from a young man in good health. DNA for the CDR3: TGTGCCAGCAGCTCCGAGTGGCGGTTGGGGCAGATGAGAGAGACCCAGTACTTC. This sequence encodes CASSSEWRLGQMRETQYF.